This T cell receptor (beta chain) was documented in a study of human T cells and chemical hapten exposure. This clonotype was detected only a few times. V gave up 7 bases and J gave up 6 bases, with 22 bases separating them. The CDR3 has 15 amino acids. From the RACE reads, TCRdb called clonotypes with MiXCR, one entry per CDR3 protein. This sample carries fewer than 100,000 distinct CDR3 sequences, 7% to 9.5% of them seen once, and the ten largest clones take around 1.7%. Time point of the sample: healthy volunteer bleed at 6 weeks. Unseparated into fractions, whole blood served as the source from which total RNA was extracted.

Sample: whole blood. The rearrangement uses TRBV12-3 or TRBV12-4 and TRBJ2-7; D is possibly TRBD1 or TRBD2 (5 bases each). This clonotype originated in a female donor in good health. Some clones in this sample may be carry-over from other donors' samples. This chain's CDR3 is CASTPLGGAGVEQYF. The CDR3 nucleotides are TGTGCCAGCACCCCCCTGGGTGGGGCCGGGGTCGAGCAGTACTTC.